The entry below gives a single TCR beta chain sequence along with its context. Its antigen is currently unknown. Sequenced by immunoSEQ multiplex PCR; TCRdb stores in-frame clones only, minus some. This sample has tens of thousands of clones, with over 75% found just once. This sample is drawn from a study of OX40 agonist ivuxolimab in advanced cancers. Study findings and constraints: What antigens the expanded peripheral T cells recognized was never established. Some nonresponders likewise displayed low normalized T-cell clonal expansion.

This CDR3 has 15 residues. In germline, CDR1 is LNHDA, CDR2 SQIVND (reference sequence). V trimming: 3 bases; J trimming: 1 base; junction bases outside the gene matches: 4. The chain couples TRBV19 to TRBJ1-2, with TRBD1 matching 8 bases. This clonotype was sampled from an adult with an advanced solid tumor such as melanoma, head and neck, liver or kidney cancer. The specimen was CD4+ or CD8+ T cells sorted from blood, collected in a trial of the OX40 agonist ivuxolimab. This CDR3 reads CASSIRDRNNYGYTF. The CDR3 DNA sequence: TGTGCCAGTAGTATCCGGGACAGGAATAACTATGGCTACACCTTC.